The 9 T cell receptor beta chains below all came from one sample that was sequenced in a study of shared clonotypes between healthy human individuals. Clones were read by immunoSEQ multiplex PCR, and TCRdb kept only the in-frame ones, dropping some. The repertoire consists of about 2.4 million clones, with about 92% occurring once and the leading ten covering about 0.13%. Sequenced material: naive CD4+ T cells sorted from blood. Subset denoted: CD45RA+ positively selected. Every receptor here comes from a man in his late teens or twenties in good health.

The chain has TRBV9 and TRBJ2-5; D unclear. The V end was cut by 0 bases, the J end by 9 bases, with 12 bases between. The CDR3 consists of 13 residues. Germline CDR1 and CDR2: SGDLS and YYNGEE. The CDR3 loop reads CASSVDTAGSQYF. CDR3 coding DNA: TGTGCCAGCAGCGTAGACACCGCCGGGTCCCAGTACTTC.

This chain connects TRBV11-2 to TRBJ1-1; 8 nucleotides agree with TRBD1. The CDR3 length is 18 residues. The V gene's germline CDR1 is SGHAT and CDR2 FQNNGV. Unmatched junction bases numbered 17, after V lost 4 bases and J lost 4 bases. Here the CDR3 DNA reads TGTGCCAGCAGCTCTTACCCTGGGGACAGGAAAGGGGGCACTGAAGCTTTCTTT. As protein: CASSSYPGDRKGGTEAFF. Filled out from reference TRBV11-2 and TRBJ1-1, the complete variable domain reads EAGVAQSPRYKIIEKRQSVAFWCNPISGHATLYWYQQILGQGPKLLIQFQNNGVVDDSQLPKDRFSAERLKGVDSTLKIQPAKLEDSAVYLCASSSYPGDRKGGTEAFFGQGTRLTVV.

The chain combines TRBV4-1 with TRBJ1-2; no clear D. Looked up from germline, CDR1 is MGHRA and CDR2 is YSYEKL. The CDR3 has 14 amino acids. Trimming removed 0 bases from V and 4 bases from J, with 9 bases in between. The CDR3: CASSQEPVSYGYTF. As DNA, the CDR3 is TGCGCCAGCAGCCAAGAACCCGTGTCCTATGGCTACACCTTC.

This chain links TRBV2 with TRBJ2-3; 7 nucleotides line up with TRBD1. This CDR3 comprises 16 residues. From germline, CDR1 is SNHLY and CDR2 FYNNEI. Losses at the gene ends were 6 bases for V and 1 base for J; bases not matched to a gene: 10. The CDR3 nucleotides are TGTGCCAGCAGAGGGGGCTGGGTTCCTGGCACAGATACGCAGTATTTT. This sequence encodes CASRGGWVPGTDTQYF. The whole variable domain, filled in from reference TRBV2 and TRBJ2-3, reads EPEVTQTPSHQVTQMGQEVILRCVPISNHLYFYWYRQILGQKVEFLVSFYNNEISEKSEIFDDQFSVERPDGSNFTLKIRSTKLEDSAMYFCASRGGWVPGTDTQYFGPGTRLTVL.

This chain links TRBV4-3 with TRBJ2-5, with 10 bases matching TRBD2. The CDR3 extends over 16 amino acids. V lost 4 bases and J lost 2; bases outside the gene matches: 7. The germline gives CDR1 LGHNA, CDR2 YSLEER. For the CDR3, the DNA is TGCGCCAGCAGCCCTGTAGGACTAGCGGCACAAGAGACCCAGTACTTC. It encodes CASSPVGLAAQETQYF.

The chain recombines TRBV11-2 with TRBJ2-1; 7 bases align to TRBD1. V lost 5 bases and J lost 6; bases outside the gene matches: 4. The CDR3 consists of 13 residues. Germline lookup yields CDR1 SGHAT and CDR2 FQNNGV. The CDR3 DNA reads as TGTGCCAGCAGCGAGGACAGGCCCAATGAGCAGTTCTTC. It is translated as CASSEDRPNEQFF.

The gene calls are TRBV2 and TRBJ2-1; D could derive from TRBD1 or TRBD2 (5 bases each). V lost 3 bases and J lost 8, with 14 bases in between. From germline, CDR1 is SNHLY and CDR2 FYNNEI. This CDR3 is built from 14 residues. DNA of the CDR3: TGTGCCAGCAGTGAGGGACCCTTAACCCATGAGCAGTTCTTC. Amino acid sequence: CASSEGPLTHEQFF. Full variable domain (outside the CDR3, taken from reference TRBV2 and TRBJ2-1): EPEVTQTPSHQVTQMGQEVILRCVPISNHLYFYWYRQILGQKVEFLVSFYNNEISEKSEIFDDQFSVERPDGSNFTLKIRSTKLEDSAMYFCASSEGPLTHEQFFGPGTRLTVL.

In the case of this clone: The same CDR3 arises from other DNA sequences in this sample as well. The chain is built from TRBV14 and TRBJ1-2; D unresolved. The CDR3 has 12 amino acids. Germline CDR1 reads SGHDN; CDR2 reads FVKESK. Trimming removed 0 bases from V and 6 bases from J, with 5 bases in between. As DNA, the CDR3 is TGTGCCAGCAGCCAAGATAGGAATGGCTACACCTTC. Its protein is CASSQDRNGYTF.

This CDR3 reads CASSLTGGLGEKLFF. As DNA, the CDR3 is TGTGCCAGCAGCTTAACCGGGGGGCTGGGTGAAAAACTGTTTTTT. The chain carries TRBV7-3 and TRBJ1-4; a possible D gene is TRBD1 (6 bases). This CDR3 has 15 amino acids. Between the trimmed V and J ends, which lost 0 bases and 7 bases, there was a span of 12 bases. CDR1 is SGHTA, CDR2 FQGTGA, per germline. Supplemented by reference TRBV7-3 and TRBJ1-4, the full variable domain reads GAGVSQTPSNKVTEKGKYVELRCDPISGHTALYWYRQSLGQGPEFLIYFQGTGAADDSGLPNDRFFAVRPEGSVSTLKIQRTERGDSAVYLCASSLTGGLGEKLFFGSGTQLSVL.